Below are 22 T cell receptor beta chains sequenced from a single sample in a study of cytomegalovirus exposure and HLA in healthy donors. In the PCR, 60 Vbeta and 13 Jbeta primers were used. Some clones are missing from TCRdb's copy, which holds only in-frame ones; the method was immunoSEQ multiplex PCR. The sample contains around 170,000 clones, approximately 80% of which appear only once. Material: PBMCs. Receptors were obtained from a woman aged 18-30 years in good health and CMV-seronegative.

The rearrangement joins TRBV5-1 to TRBJ1-4, with 8 bases aligning to TRBD1. Trimming at V came to 5 bases and at J to 8 bases, leaving 8 bases not matched to a gene. CDR1 SGHRS and CDR2 YFSETQ come from the germline V gene. The CDR3 spans 14 residues. CDR3 nucleotide sequence: TGCGCCAGCAGTGCAGGGGGCAGTAGGGAAAAACTGTTTTTT. This encodes CASSAGGSREKLFF.

Only a few counts were recorded for this clone. The chain recombines TRBV19 with TRBJ2-4; TRBD1 matches at 8 bases. Trimming cost V 4 bases and J 6 bases; bases outside gene matches: 8. The CDR3 has 15 residues. In germline, CDR1 is LNHDA, CDR2 SQIVND (reference sequence). The CDR3: CASSTVGQGLNIQYF. In nucleotides, the CDR3 is TGTGCCAGTAGTACTGTAGGACAGGGATTAAACATTCAGTACTTC.

The chain carries TRBV10-3 and TRBJ1-1; D is unclear. V lost 3 bases to trimming and J lost 7 bases, with 9 bases between them. The CDR3 consists of 12 residues. The germline gives CDR1 ENHRY, CDR2 SYGVKD. CDR3 in amino acids: CAISDQHLEAFF. The CDR3 DNA sequence: TGTGCCATCAGTGACCAACACCTTGAAGCTTTCTTT.

The J gene is TRBJ1-1, the V gene TRBV2; tentatively, D is TRBD1 (6 bases). Germline CDR1 reads SNHLY; CDR2 reads FYNNEI. V gave up 6 bases and J gave up 8 bases, with 19 bases separating them. The CDR3 sequence is 14 residues long. Here the CDR3 reads CASSQEVGQGEAFF. The CDR3 nucleotides read TGTGCCAGCAGCCAAGAGGTTGGGCAGGGGGAAGCTTTCTTT.

The genes are TRBV5-6 and TRBJ2-7, with D perhaps matching TRBD2 (6 bases). CDR1 is SGHDT and CDR2 is YYEEEE in the germline V gene. The CDR3 contains 14 residues. The ends were cut back, 9 bases at V and 0 bases at J, with 16 bases in the middle. CDR3: CATTYWGLSYEQYF. CDR3 bases: TGTGCCACCACATACTGGGGACTCTCCTACGAGCAGTACTTC.

The chain uses TRBV5-1 and TRBJ2-3; 8 bases fit TRBD1. The CDR3 length is 17 residues. Germline values: CDR1 SGHRS, CDR2 YFSETQ. Losses at the gene ends were 0 bases for V and 0 bases for J; bases not matched to a gene: 6. CDR3 loop: CASSLARQGRSTDTQYF. The CDR3, as DNA: TGCGCCAGCAGCTTGGCCAGACAGGGGAGGAGCACAGATACGCAGTATTTT.

The gene calls are TRBV19 and TRBJ1-6; 7 positions agree with TRBD1. The CDR3 consists of 13 residues. Looked up from germline, CDR1 is LNHDA and CDR2 is SQIVND (reference sequence). Trimming cost V 4 bases and J 10 bases; bases outside gene matches: 4. In DNA form, the CDR3 reads TGTGCCAGTAGTACGTGGACAGGATCACCCCTCCACTTT. Translation gives CASSTWTGSPLHF.

This chain joins TRBV5-1 and TRBJ2-1, with D hard to call. Per the germline V gene, CDR1 is SGHRS and CDR2 is YFSETQ. The CDR3 totals 15 residues. Trimming took 0 bases from V and 0 from J, leaving 7 bases between them. The CDR3 nucleotides are TGCGCCAGCAGCTTGGCTACGAGCTCCTACAATGAGCAGTTCTTC. Translation gives CASSLATSSYNEQFF.

The gene calls are TRBV11-3 and TRBJ2-1; 10 bases map to TRBD1. V was clipped by 4 bases and J by 5 bases; unmatched bases: 17. The V gene's germline CDR1 is SGHNT and CDR2 YENEEA. The CDR3 spans 19 residues. As DNA, the CDR3 is TGTGCCAGCAGCTCCATGGAGGTTTTTGGGACAGGGGTGGACAATGAGCAGTTCTTC. It yields the protein CASSSMEVFGTGVDNEQFF.

The gene calls are TRBV6-5 and TRBJ1-1, with TRBD1 as a possible D gene (6 bases). The CDR3 contains 13 residues. The V end was cut by 6 bases, the J end by 2 bases, with 10 bases between. Germline V gene sequence: CDR1 MNHEY, CDR2 SVGAGI. The DNA for the CDR3 is TGTGCCAGCAGGGGGGGGCTTAACACTGAAGCTTTCTTT. Translation gives CASRGGLNTEAFF.

V gene TRBV10-2 combines with J gene TRBJ1-6; D is ambiguous. The CDR3 is made up of 18 amino acids. Looked up from germline, CDR1 is WSHSY and CDR2 is SAAADI. The germline V and J ends were trimmed by 5 bases and 6 bases, with 23 bases remaining between them. Here the CDR3 reads CASSRFKGEAGSNSPLHF. The CDR3 coding sequence is TGCGCCAGCAGTCGGTTTAAGGGAGAGGCAGGAAGTAATTCACCCCTCCACTTT.

The rearrangement uses TRBV16 and TRBJ1-2; TRBD1 aligns across 11 bases. Per the germline V gene, CDR1 is KGHSY and CDR2 is FQNENV. The CDR3 loop spans 16 amino acids. The V gene end was trimmed by 4 bases and the J gene end by 8 bases; junction bases not matched to a gene: 12. The CDR3 DNA reads as TGTGCCAGCAGCCTTACCGGACAGGGGGCTGCGCGGGGCTACACCTTC. Translated: CASSLTGQGAARGYTF.

The chain employs TRBV6-1 and TRBJ2-7, with D hard to call. The CDR3 length is 15 residues. V shed 3 bases and J shed 11 bases, with 23 bases lying between them. Germline CDR1 reads MNHNS; CDR2 reads SASEGT. DNA for the CDR3: TGTGCCAGCAGTGATTCTAATACGCCTTTAGCCCCAGAGTACTTC. This sequence encodes CASSDSNTPLAPEYF.

Note on this clone: Its ends do not fully match the called genes, so a read error is possible. The gene calls are TRBV5-8 and TRBJ1-2; 7 bases line up with TRBD1. The CDR3 spans 13 residues. In germline, CDR1 is SGHTS, CDR2 YDEGEE. The CDR3 DNA follows: TGTGCCAGCAGCCGTGGTATTACGGGACAGCAGCCCTTC. It codes for CASSRGITGQQPF.

This clone was recorded a few times. The chain couples TRBV9 to TRBJ2-7, with D unclear. Trimming removed 0 bases at V and 3 bases at J, with 10 bases between. The CDR3 totals 14 residues. Germline-derived CDR1 and CDR2 are SGDLS and YYNGEE. In DNA, the CDR3 is TGTGCCAGCAGCGTAGCCCCAGATTACTACGAGCAGTACTTC. This sequence encodes CASSVAPDYYEQYF.

The rearrangement joins TRBV7-9 to TRBJ1-1; TRBD1 matches at 7 bases. The CDR3 is made up of 15 amino acids. The V gene's germline CDR1 is SEHNR and CDR2 FQNEAQ (reference sequence). V lost 5 bases, J lost 4 bases, and 10 bases stayed unmatched. CDR3 bases: TGTGCCAGCAGCGGTGCCGGGACAGAGGGCACTGAAGCTTTCTTT. This gives the protein CASSGAGTEGTEAFF.

Remarks on this clone: A junction end diverges from the germline sequence, so it may reflect a read error. This sequence joins TRBV15 and TRBJ2-7; 13 positions agree with TRBD2. Germline V CDR1 and CDR2: LNHNV, YYDKDF (reference sequence). This CDR3 has 15 amino acids. In DNA, the CDR3 is TGTGCCACCAGCAGAAGGACTAGCGGGGGCTACGGGCAGTACTTC. Translation: CATSRRTSGGYGQYF.

The CDR3 region has the DNA TGTGCCTGGAGCCACGGGGGGATGAGCACAGATACGCAGTATTTT. It is translated as CAWSHGGMSTDTQYF. This chain connects TRBV30 to TRBJ2-3, with 7 bases identical to TRBD2. With V trimmed by 3 bases and J by 0 bases, 6 bases remained unmatched. Germline V lookup: CDR1 GTSNPN, CDR2 SVGIG (reference sequence). This CDR3 region has 15 residues.

Only one count was recorded for this clone. The genes are TRBV5-1 and TRBJ2-3, with D possibly being TRBD1 (6 bases). Germline V CDR1 and CDR2: SGHRS, YFSETQ. The CDR3 has 15 amino acids. The V gene lost 3 bases and the J gene lost 0 bases, with 11 bases spanning the gap. The CDR3 DNA reads TGCGCCAGCAGCTGGACAGATGCTAGCACAGATACGCAGTATTTT. It translates to CASSWTDASTDTQYF.

V usage is TRBV9 and J usage is TRBJ2-2, with TRBD2 matching 9 bases. The ends lost 3 bases at V and 5 bases at J; junction bases unmatched: 5. From germline, CDR1 is SGDLS and CDR2 YYNGEE. The CDR3 covers 15 residues. CDR3 nucleotide sequence: TGTGCCAGCAGCGGTAGCGGGGGTGGGACCGGGGAGCTGTTTTTT. This gives the protein CASSGSGGGTGELFF.

A remark on this clone: Mismatch with germline at one junction end may stem from a read error. The chain has TRBV27 and TRBJ2-5, with unresolved D. The CDR3 has 14 amino acids. The germline CDR1 and CDR2 sequences are MNHEY and SMNVEV (reference sequence). The CDR3 region is CASSPFSVQEAQYF. DNA of the CDR3: TGTGCCAGCAGTCCCTTCTCAGTCCAAGAGGCCCAGTACTTC.

The chain uses TRBV30 and TRBJ1-5; D remains ambiguous. V gave up 0 bases and J gave up 7 bases, with 7 bases separating them. Germline V gives CDR1 GTSNPN, CDR2 SVGIG (reference sequence). This CDR3 contains 12 residues. CDR3 bases: TGTGCCTGGAGTGTACCGGGGCAGCCCCAGCATTTT. Protein: CAWSVPGQPQHF.